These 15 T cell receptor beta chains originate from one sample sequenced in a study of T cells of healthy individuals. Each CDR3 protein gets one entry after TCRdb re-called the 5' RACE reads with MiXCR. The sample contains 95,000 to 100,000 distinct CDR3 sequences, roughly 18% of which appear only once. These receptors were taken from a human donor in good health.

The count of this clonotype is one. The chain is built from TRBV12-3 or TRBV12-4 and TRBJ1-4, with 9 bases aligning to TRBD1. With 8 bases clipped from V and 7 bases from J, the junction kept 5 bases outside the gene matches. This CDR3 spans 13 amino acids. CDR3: CASGRTGVEKLFF. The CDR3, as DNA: TGTGCCAGCGGGAGGACAGGGGTTGAAAAACTGTTTTTT.

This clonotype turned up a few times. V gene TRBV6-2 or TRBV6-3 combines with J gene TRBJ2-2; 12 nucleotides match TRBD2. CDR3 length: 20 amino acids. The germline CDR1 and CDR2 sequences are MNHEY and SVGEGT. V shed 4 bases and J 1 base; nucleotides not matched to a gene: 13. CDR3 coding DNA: TGTGCCAGCAGTTTCGATTCTAGCGGGGGGGCCCCTTTGAACACCGGGGAGCTGTTTTTT. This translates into CASSFDSSGGAPLNTGELFF.

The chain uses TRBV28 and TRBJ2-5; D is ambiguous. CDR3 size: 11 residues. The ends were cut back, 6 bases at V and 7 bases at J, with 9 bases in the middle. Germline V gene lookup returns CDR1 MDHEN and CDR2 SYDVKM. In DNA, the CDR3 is TGTGCCAGCAGCCTTAGTAGGACCCAGTACTTC. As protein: CASSLSRTQYF.

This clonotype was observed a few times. CDR3 nucleotide sequence: TGTGCCAGCAGCCCAACGCGGGGGGCCTACTACGAGCAGTACTTC. The encoded protein is CASSPTRGAYYEQYF. The chain couples TRBV4-2 to TRBJ2-7; TRBD2 matches at 8 bases. Germline CDR1 reads LGHNA; CDR2 reads YNFKEQ. This CDR3 is 15 amino acids long. Trimming cost V 4 bases and J 3 bases; bases outside gene matches: 8.

CDR3 residues: CASRFSRVNYEQYF. The CDR3 DNA reads TGTGCCAGCAGGTTTTCCAGGGTCAACTACGAGCAGTACTTC. The V and J genes are TRBV28 and TRBJ2-7, with D maybe TRBD1 (5 bases). The CDR3 runs to 14 residues. V lost 6 bases and J lost 3, with 15 bases in between. CDR1 is MDHEN, CDR2 SYDVKM, per germline.

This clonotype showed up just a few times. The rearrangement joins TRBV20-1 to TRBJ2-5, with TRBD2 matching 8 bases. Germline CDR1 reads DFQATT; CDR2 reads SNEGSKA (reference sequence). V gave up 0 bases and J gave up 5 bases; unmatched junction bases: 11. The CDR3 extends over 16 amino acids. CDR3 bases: TGCAGTGCTAGAGACAGTAGCGGGAAGATCTGGGAGACCCAGTACTTC. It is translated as CSARDSSGKIWETQYF.

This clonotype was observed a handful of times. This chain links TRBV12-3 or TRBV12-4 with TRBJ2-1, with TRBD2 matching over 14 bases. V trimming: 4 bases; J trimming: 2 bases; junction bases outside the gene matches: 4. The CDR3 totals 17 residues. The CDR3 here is CASSSGTSGSTYNEQFF. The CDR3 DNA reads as TGTGCCAGCAGTTCCGGGACTAGCGGGAGTACCTACAATGAGCAGTTCTTC.

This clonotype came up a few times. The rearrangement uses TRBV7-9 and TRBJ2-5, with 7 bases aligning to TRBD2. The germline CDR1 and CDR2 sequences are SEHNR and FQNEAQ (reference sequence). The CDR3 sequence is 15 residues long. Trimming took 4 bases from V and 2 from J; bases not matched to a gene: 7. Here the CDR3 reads CASSWSGTTQETQYF. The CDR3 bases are TGTGCCAGCAGCTGGTCCGGGACTACACAAGAGACCCAGTACTTC. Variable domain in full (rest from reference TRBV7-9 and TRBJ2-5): DTGVSQNPRHKITKRGQNVTFRCDPISEHNRLYWYRQTLGQGPEFLTYFQNEAQLEKSRLLSDRFSAERPKGSFSTLEIQRTEQGDSAMYLCASSWSGTTQETQYFGPGTRLLVL.

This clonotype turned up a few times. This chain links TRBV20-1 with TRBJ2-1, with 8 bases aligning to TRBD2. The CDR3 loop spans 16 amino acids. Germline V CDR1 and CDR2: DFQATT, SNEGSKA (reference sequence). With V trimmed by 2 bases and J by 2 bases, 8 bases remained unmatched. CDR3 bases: TGCAGTGCTAGATCCGTTTCGCGGGGGGCCTACAATGAGCAGTTCTTC. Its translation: CSARSVSRGAYNEQFF.

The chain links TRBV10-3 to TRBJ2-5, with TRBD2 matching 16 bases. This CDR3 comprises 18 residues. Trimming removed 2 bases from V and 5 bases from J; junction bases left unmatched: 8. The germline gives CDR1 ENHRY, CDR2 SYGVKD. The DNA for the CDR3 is TGTGCCATCAGTGAGCCGGGACTAGCGGGAGGGCCAGGGGAGACCCAGTACTTC. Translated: CAISEPGLAGGPGETQYF.

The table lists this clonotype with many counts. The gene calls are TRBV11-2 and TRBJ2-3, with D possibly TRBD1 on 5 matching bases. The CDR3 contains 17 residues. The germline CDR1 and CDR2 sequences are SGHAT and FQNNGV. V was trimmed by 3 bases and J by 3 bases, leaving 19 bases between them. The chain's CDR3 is CASSLEGHFSGTDTQYF. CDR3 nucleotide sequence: TGTGCCAGCAGCTTGGAAGGACATTTTTCCGGGACAGATACGCAGTATTTT.

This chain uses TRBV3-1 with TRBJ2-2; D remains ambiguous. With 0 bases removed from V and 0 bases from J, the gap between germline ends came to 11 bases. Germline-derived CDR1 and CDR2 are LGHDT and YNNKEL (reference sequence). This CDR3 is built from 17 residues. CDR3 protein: CASSQDRDGANTGELFF. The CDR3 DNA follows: TGTGCCAGCAGCCAAGACCGCGACGGCGCGAACACCGGGGAGCTGTTTTTT.

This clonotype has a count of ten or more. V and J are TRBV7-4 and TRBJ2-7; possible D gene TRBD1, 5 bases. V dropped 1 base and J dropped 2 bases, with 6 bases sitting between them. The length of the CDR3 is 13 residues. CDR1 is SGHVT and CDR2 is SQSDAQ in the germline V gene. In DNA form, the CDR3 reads TGTGCCAGCAGCTTAGGGACAACCTACGAGCAGTACTTC. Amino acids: CASSLGTTYEQYF.

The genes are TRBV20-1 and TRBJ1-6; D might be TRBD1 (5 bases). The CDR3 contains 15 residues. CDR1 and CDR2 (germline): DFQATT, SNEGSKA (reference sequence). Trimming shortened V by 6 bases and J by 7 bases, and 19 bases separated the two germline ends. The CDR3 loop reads CSASSRPGTNSPLHF. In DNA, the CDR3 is TGCAGTGCGTCAAGTCGGCCAGGGACGAATTCACCCCTCCACTTT.

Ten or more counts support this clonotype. CDR3: CASSLGAGETQYF. In nucleotides, the CDR3 is TGTGCCAGCAGCTTAGGGGCAGGGGAGACCCAGTACTTC. The rearrangement uses TRBV7-8 and TRBJ2-5; a possible D gene is TRBD1 (5 bases). Germline V lookup: CDR1 SGHVS, CDR2 FQNEAQ. V was trimmed by 1 base and J by 5 bases, leaving 8 bases between them. The CDR3 loop spans 13 amino acids. The variable domain in full, with the rest retrieved from reference TRBV7-8 and TRBJ2-5, is GAGVSQSPRYKVAKRGQDVALRCDPISGHVSLFWYQQALGQGPEFLTYFQNEAQLDKSGLPSDRFFAERPEGSVSTLKIQRTQQEDSAVYLCASSLGAGETQYFGPGTRLLVL.